The sequence of this T cell receptor (beta chain) was determined in a study of blood T cell repertoires in COVID-19. Across the whole study: Sites in the United States, Italy and Spain provided acute and convalescent COVID-19 samples. PBMCs, B-cell-depleted T cells, or T cells provided the cDNA or gDNA that made up the material.

Germline values: CDR1 KGHSH, CDR2 LQKENI. This CDR3 is 13 amino acids long. The V end lost 6 bases, the J end lost 3 bases, and 11 bases lay between the germline ends. As handled by the study authors: Reference gene primer amplification gave estimated nucleated cell counts. This table comes from immunoSEQ multiplex PCR, and its TCRdb copy is limited to in-frame clones, with some not included. The V and J calls and the clone size are those of that table, but D and trimming were determined from the DNA. This sample carries more than 200,000 clones, roughly 90% of them seen once, and the ten largest clones take less than 3.5%.

V usage is TRBV18 and J usage is TRBJ1-1; possible D gene TRBD1, 5 bases. The TCR originated in a woman aged 60-75 years with acute or convalescent COVID-19. Sequences were obtained from peripheral blood. The CDR3 sequence is CASSRESDTEAFF. CDR3 bases: TGTGCCAGCTCCAGGGAAAGTGACACTGAAGCTTTCTTT.